The 25 T cell receptor beta chains given below trace back to one sample, sequenced in a study of T cell repertoires in cytomegalovirus infection. A single record per CDR3 protein comes from TCRdb applying MiXCR to the reads. The table has around 130,000 distinct CDR3 sequences, roughly 9% seen once. Sequenced: PBMCs. The receptor set was obtained from a human donor in good health (CMV status not recorded). Some clones in this sample may be carry-over from other donors' samples.

This clonotype appeared many times. The chain recombines TRBV7-9 with TRBJ2-7, with D possibly matching TRBD1 (5 bases). The V gene's germline CDR1 is SEHNR and CDR2 FQNEAQ (reference sequence). This CDR3 region has 15 residues. V was shortened by 4 bases and J by 3 bases, with 16 bases between the two germline ends. The CDR3 DNA sequence: TGTGCCAGCAGCTCGCCAGGGTGGAGTAACTACGAGCAGTACTTC. This sequence encodes CASSSPGWSNYEQYF.

As for this clonotype: No conserved phenylalanine or tryptophan is present at the end of the CDR3, so a read error is the likely explanation. The chain is built from TRBV7-2 and TRBJ1-1; D call uncertain. The CDR3 spans 13 residues. Germline CDR1 is SGHTA and CDR2 is FQGNSA. This CDR3 is CASSLPLNTDAFC. Written as DNA, the CDR3 is TGTGCCAGCAGCTTACCCCTGAACACTGACGCTTTCTGT.

J is TRBJ2-3 and V is TRBV5-7; possibly TRBD1 for D (6 bases). TRBV5-7 is an open reading frame, and its role is uncertain. V lost 0 bases to trimming and J lost 2 bases, with 13 bases between them. The CDR3 runs 16 residues. DNA of the CDR3: TGTGCCAGCAGCTTGGAGGACAGCGAGGCCACAGATACGCAGTATTTT. Translation: CASSLEDSEATDTQYF.

At least ten counts were recorded for this clonotype. The chain uses TRBV2 and TRBJ1-1; TRBD1 matches at 11 bases. The V segment lost 7 bases and the J segment 5 bases; nucleotides outside the gene matches: 6. The CDR3 loop spans 14 amino acids. CDR1 SNHLY and CDR2 FYNNEI come from the germline V gene. CDR3 sequence reads: CASKLGQGATEAFF. CDR3 in DNA: TGTGCCAGCAAGTTAGGACAGGGGGCGACTGAAGCTTTCTTT.

This clonotype came up many times. The genes are TRBV7-2 and TRBJ1-1; 7 nucleotides align to TRBD1. Trimming took 1 base from V and 4 from J; bases not matched to a gene: 12. The length of the CDR3 is 17 residues. Germline assignment: CDR1 SGHTA and CDR2 FQGNSA. CDR3 region: CASSLGTGMPGGTEAFF. DNA of the CDR3: TGTGCCAGCAGCTTAGGGACAGGCATGCCCGGCGGCACTGAAGCTTTCTTT.

Points on this clonotype: A much larger clone lies one base from this, so it may be a read error. A read error is likely, as this CDR3 ends without the conserved phenylalanine or tryptophan. The chain links TRBV7-6 to TRBJ2-1, with D possibly being TRBD1 (6 bases). Germline V gene lookup returns CDR1 SGHVS and CDR2 FNYEAQ. CDR3 size: 12 residues. The V end was cut by 8 bases, the J end by 6 bases, with 11 bases between. The CDR3 DNA sequence: TGTGCCAGCCGGGGACACTCCAATGAGCAGTTCTTA. Translated: CASRGHSNEQFL.

The sample holds a few counts of this clonotype. The chain is built from TRBV6-5 and TRBJ2-5; 7 nucleotides line up with TRBD1. V dropped 5 bases and J dropped 3; count of bases not matched to a gene: 3. The CDR3 extends over 13 amino acids. Germline CDR1 is MNHEY and CDR2 is SVGAGI. DNA for the CDR3: TGTGCCAGCAGTCGACAGGGAAAAGAGACCCAGTACTTC. It translates to CASSRQGKETQYF.

The table lists this clonotype with many counts. The chain uses TRBV7-2 and TRBJ1-3, with D possibly TRBD1 on 6 matching bases. The CDR3 loop spans 16 amino acids. Trimming pared 4 bases from V and 0 bases from J, leaving 13 bases between. The germline V gene encodes CDR1 SGHTA and CDR2 FQGNSA. CDR3 nucleotides: TGTGCCAGCAGCTCCTCAGGGGCCATCTCTGGAAACACCATATATTTT. This sequence encodes CASSSSGAISGNTIYF.

With respect to this clonotype: With a much larger clone just one base away, this may be a read error. DNA for the CDR3: TGTGCCAGTAGTGAGGGGGCAGATACGCAGTATTTT. Residues: CASSEGADTQYF. The V gene is TRBV19, the J gene TRBJ2-3; perhaps TRBD1 as D (6 bases). V lost 5 bases and J 4 bases, leaving 7 bases between the germline ends. This CDR3 has 12 amino acids. Germline CDR1 LNHDA, CDR2 SQIVND (reference sequence).

This clonotype has ten or more counts. The rearrangement joins TRBV2 to TRBJ1-1, with 8 bases that match TRBD1. The CDR3 runs to 13 residues. Unmatched junction bases numbered 6, after V lost 7 bases and J lost 5 bases. In germline, CDR1 is SNHLY, CDR2 FYNNEI. This CDR3 is CASTRQGQTEAFF. CDR3 sequence (DNA): TGTGCCAGCACCCGACAGGGGCAGACTGAAGCTTTCTTT.

There are many counts of this clonotype. This rearrangement joins TRBV12-3 or TRBV12-4 to TRBJ2-2; 8 nucleotides agree with TRBD1. The V and J ends lost 7 bases and 1 base, in that order; junction bases with no gene match: 17. The CDR3 loop spans 19 amino acids. This chain's CDR3 is CASTPGQGFGKLNTGELFF. The CDR3 nucleotides are TGTGCCAGCACTCCCGGACAGGGCTTCGGAAAACTGAACACCGGGGAGCTGTTTTTT.

This clonotype appeared many times. The CDR3 DNA is TGTGCCAGCAGCTTCGGCCCCGGGGAGCTGTTTTTT. Translation gives CASSFGPGELFF. The chain carries TRBV7-2 and TRBJ2-2; the D is unclear. The V end lost 3 bases, the J end lost 6 bases, and 5 bases lay between the germline ends. This CDR3 contains 12 residues. Germline V gene sequence: CDR1 SGHTA, CDR2 FQGNSA.

This clonotype was found many times. The V gene is TRBV7-6, the J gene TRBJ1-1, with TRBD1 matching over 7 bases. Germline lookup yields CDR1 SGHVS and CDR2 FNYEAQ. V gave up 1 base and J gave up 10 bases; unmatched junction bases: 6. The CDR3 runs 13 residues. The CDR3 spells CASSLDPQGTAFF. The DNA for the CDR3 is TGTGCCAGCAGCTTAGACCCACAGGGGACAGCTTTCTTT.

Many counts were recorded for this clonotype. This rearrangement joins TRBV7-2 to TRBJ2-5; perhaps TRBD1 as D (6 bases). V was trimmed by 2 bases and J by 4 bases, leaving 8 bases between them. Germline values: CDR1 SGHTA, CDR2 FQGNSA. The CDR3 runs 13 residues. In DNA form, the CDR3 reads TGTGCCAGCAGCTTAAAACAGGGAGAGACCCAGTACTTC. Encoded protein: CASSLKQGETQYF.

This clonotype showed up many times. The chain uses TRBV7-8 and TRBJ1-1; no definite D call. Germline values: CDR1 SGHVS, CDR2 FQNEAQ. Trimming removed 5 bases at V and 4 bases at J, with 14 bases between. This CDR3 is built from 14 residues. The CDR3 protein is CASSVLQGSTEAFF. DNA of the CDR3: TGTGCCAGCAGCGTCCTACAAGGGAGCACTGAAGCTTTCTTT.

There are a few counts of this clonotype. The chain is built from TRBV5-1 and TRBJ2-3, with 8 bases lining up with TRBD2. The J segment lost 4 bases and the V segment lost 4 bases, leaving 11 bases of the junction unmatched. CDR1 is SGHRS, CDR2 YFSETQ, per germline. The CDR3 length is 16 residues. The CDR3, as DNA: TGCGCCAGCAGCCCTATTGGGAGCGGGGGTCCAGATACGCAGTATTTT. The encoded protein is CASSPIGSGGPDTQYF.

This clonotype showed up many times. The chain links TRBV19 to TRBJ1-1, with 7 nucleotides matching TRBD1. V was pared by 5 bases and J by 7 bases, with 4 bases of the junction left unmatched. Looked up from germline, CDR1 is LNHDA and CDR2 is SQIVND (reference sequence). This CDR3 spans 12 amino acids. The CDR3 sequence: CASSWDSFEAFF. The CDR3 DNA follows: TGTGCCAGTAGTTGGGACAGTTTTGAAGCTTTCTTT.

This clonotype was recorded at least ten times. The chain uses TRBV10-1 and TRBJ1-1, with D unresolved. With 6 bases removed from V and 7 bases from J, the gap between germline ends came to 3 bases. The CDR3 loop spans 9 amino acids. Germline values: CDR1 WNHNN, CDR2 SYGVQD (reference sequence). CDR3 bases: TGCGCCAGCAGGGTTGAAGCTTTCTTT. Translation gives CASRVEAFF.

This clonotype was seen at least ten times. The chain couples TRBV25-1 to TRBJ1-4; D is undetermined. The V end was cut by 3 bases, the J end by 0 bases, with 5 bases between. Per the germline V gene, CDR1 is MGHDK and CDR2 is SYGVNS. The CDR3 is made up of 14 amino acids. The CDR3 DNA reads as TGTGCCAGCAGTGACACAACAACTAATGAAAAACTGTTTTTT. It is translated as CASSDTTTNEKLFF.

This clonotype was found many times. This chain joins TRBV7-2 and TRBJ2-1, with 12 bases that match TRBD1. Losses at the gene ends were 3 bases for V and 9 bases for J; bases not matched to a gene: 9. Per germline, CDR1 SGHTA and CDR2 FQGNSA. The CDR3 is 16 amino acids. The CDR3 DNA reads as TGTGCCAGCAGCTTGACCGGGACAGGGGGCTATACTGAGCAGTTCTTC. Its protein is CASSLTGTGGYTEQFF.

This clonotype was detected ten times or more. This chain links TRBV9 with TRBJ2-7, with D unresolved. V was clipped by 0 bases and J by 0 bases, with 7 bases between them. Germline CDR1 SGDLS, CDR2 YYNGEE. The CDR3 is 14 residues long. CDR3 loop: CASSVAMGSYEQYF. In DNA form, the CDR3 reads TGTGCCAGCAGCGTAGCTATGGGCTCCTACGAGCAGTACTTC.

Remarks on this clonotype: A much more abundant neighbour one base away suggests this may be a read error. The rearrangement joins TRBV24-1 to TRBJ2-1; 8 bases match TRBD2. The V gene's germline CDR1 is KGHDR and CDR2 SFDVKD. CDR3 size: 15 residues. CDR3 DNA sequence: TGTGCCACCAATGATCGCCGGACTAGCCTCAATGAGCAGTTCTTC. Amino acids: CATNDRRTSLNEQFF.

This clonotype came up many times. This chain links TRBV20-1 with TRBJ1-2, with TRBD1 matching over 7 bases. In germline, CDR1 is DFQATT, CDR2 SNEGSKA (reference sequence). Unmatched junction bases numbered 15, after V lost 0 bases and J lost 2 bases. The CDR3 has 18 residues. CDR3 bases: TGCAGTGCTAGAGATTTTCTAGCCCGGGACAGAGAGAACTATGGCTACACCTTC. Its protein is CSARDFLARDRENYGYTF.

The V call is TRBV3-1, the J call TRBJ1-5, with D hard to call. The CDR3 covers 13 residues. Trimming took 3 bases from V and 7 from J, leaving 10 bases between them. CDR1 is LGHDT, CDR2 YNNKEL, per germline (reference sequence). The CDR3 nucleotides read TGTGCCAGCAGCCATGAGGGAAACCAGCCCCAGCATTTT. Protein: CASSHEGNQPQHF.

This clonotype has only a few counts. The chain links TRBV5-1 to TRBJ1-1; a possible D gene is TRBD1 (5 bases). Looked up from germline, CDR1 is SGHRS and CDR2 is YFSETQ. This CDR3 has 16 amino acids. The V end lost 1 base, the J end lost 2 bases, and 15 bases lay between the germline ends. The chain's CDR3 is CASSLKGIASNTEAFF. The CDR3 DNA follows: TGCGCCAGCAGCTTGAAGGGGATAGCATCTAACACTGAAGCTTTCTTT.